The 32 T cell receptor beta chains below were found in one sample sequenced in a study of persistence of HIV-infected CD4 T cells. This was the immunoSEQ version 4 assay in survey mode. Assay used: immunoSEQ multiplex PCR; TCRdb lists only in-frame clones, some missing. The sample contains fewer than 40,000 clones, roughly 80% of which appear only once. Their specific antigens are unknown. Lysates of CMV-infected fibroblasts at about 10 ug/mL stimulated these cells. CD40L/CD69 double-negative CD45RO-high memory CD4+ T cells were collected. The source was CD4+ T cells sorted from PBMCs after roughly 18-hour stimulation, collected from a patient who received antiretroviral therapy. The receptor source for this set is an adult woman with HIV who was CMV-seropositive.

V is TRBV28 and J is TRBJ1-2; 7 bases are shared with TRBD1. The CDR3 is 14 amino acids. In germline, CDR1 is MDHEN, CDR2 SYDVKM. Germline trimming cut 6 bases from V and 8 bases from J; bases unmatched to any gene: 12. CDR3 loop: CASRSGTDGGGYTF. The CDR3 region has the DNA TGTGCCAGCAGGTCCGGGACAGACGGAGGAGGCTACACCTTC.

This clone has only one observation. The chain couples TRBV18 to TRBJ1-1; 7 bases map to TRBD1. From germline, CDR1 is KGHSH and CDR2 LQKENI. Trimming removed 1 base from V and 8 bases from J; junction bases left unmatched: 7. CDR3 length: 14 amino acids. CDR3 in amino acids: CASSPRKGGFEAFF. Written as DNA, the CDR3 is TGTGCCAGCTCACCACGTAAAGGGGGCTTCGAAGCTTTCTTT.

The rearrangement uses TRBV5-5 and TRBJ1-2; perhaps TRBD1 as D (6 bases). This CDR3 spans 12 amino acids. V was shortened by 4 bases and J by 7 bases, with 11 bases between the two germline ends. Per germline, CDR1 SGHKS and CDR2 YYEKEE (reference sequence). CDR3 protein: CASSPGVSGYTF. The CDR3 nucleotides are TGTGCCAGCAGCCCAGGGGTGTCTGGCTACACCTTC.

CDR3 in DNA: TGTGCCATCAGCCCCCGGGGGGGGACAGTCTCCTACAATGAGCAGTTCTTC. Translating it yields CAISPRGGTVSYNEQFF. The genes are TRBV10-3 and TRBJ2-1; maybe TRBD2 (8 bases). Trimming stripped 6 bases from V and 0 bases from J, with 18 bases between. Per germline, CDR1 ENHRY and CDR2 SYGVKD. This CDR3 is 17 amino acids long.

This clone has more than one count but fewer than ten. V is TRBV15 and J is TRBJ1-1; the match to TRBD1 covers 8 bases. CDR1 LNHNV and CDR2 YYDKDF come from the germline V gene (reference sequence). The length of the CDR3 is 14 residues. With V trimmed by 6 bases and J by 3 bases, 6 bases remained unmatched. The CDR3 nucleotides are TGTGCCACCAGTACTAGGACAGGGTACACTGAAGCTTTCTTT. Its protein product is CATSTRTGYTEAFF.

This clone was seen a single time. The chain has TRBV24-1 and TRBJ1-2; 7 bases line up with TRBD1. The CDR3 covers 15 residues. With V trimmed by 2 bases and J by 1 base, 3 bases remained unmatched. Germline CDR1 KGHDR, CDR2 SFDVKD. The CDR3 protein is CATSDSGTDNYGYTF. As DNA, the CDR3 is TGTGCCACCAGTGATTCCGGGACAGATAACTATGGCTACACCTTC.

The chain couples TRBV7-2 to TRBJ2-4; D is ambiguous. The germline CDR1 and CDR2 sequences are SGHTA and FQGNSA. This CDR3 contains 12 residues. Trimming pared 3 bases from V and 7 bases from J, leaving 7 bases between. The CDR3 bases are TGTGCCAGCAGCTTTCCGAATAACATTCAGTACTTC. Translation gives CASSFPNNIQYF.

The sample holds a few counts of this clone. In the same sample, other DNA sequences code for this CDR3. This chain uses TRBV18 with TRBJ2-5, with TRBD1 matching 7 bases. The CDR3 has 15 residues. The V gene end was trimmed by 3 bases and the J gene end by 0 bases; junction bases not matched to a gene: 4. Per germline, CDR1 KGHSH and CDR2 LQKENI. CDR3 sequence (DNA): TGTGCCAGCTCACCCCCGACAGGGTACCAAGAGACCCAGTACTTC. Translating gives CASSPPTGYQETQYF.

The genes are TRBV4-1 and TRBJ2-2, with 14 bases matching TRBD2. Germline-derived CDR1 and CDR2 are MGHRA and YSYEKL. After removal of 5 bases from V and 3 bases from J, the junction contained 11 bases not matched to a gene. This CDR3 has 19 amino acids. CDR3 amino acids: CASSYPGLAGVLDTGELFF. In nucleotides, the CDR3 is TGCGCCAGCAGCTACCCGGGACTAGCGGGAGTGTTGGACACCGGGGAGCTGTTTTTT.

J is TRBJ2-5 and V is TRBV6-6, with 10 positions matching TRBD1. Per the germline V gene, CDR1 is MNHNY and CDR2 is SVGAGI (reference sequence). This CDR3 spans 14 amino acids. The junction had 8 bases not matched to a gene; V was cut back by 8 bases and J by 5 bases. The CDR3 reads CASRGTGVLETQYF. CDR3 coding DNA: TGTGCCAGCCGGGGGACAGGGGTGTTGGAGACCCAGTACTTC.

The chain carries TRBV4-1 and TRBJ1-3; 8 bases align to TRBD1. V gave up 4 bases and J gave up 1 base; unmatched junction bases: 6. This CDR3 is 16 amino acids long. Per the germline V gene, CDR1 is MGHRA and CDR2 is YSYEKL. The CDR3 DNA reads as TGCGCCAGCAGCCGCGGACAGGGCGGGTCTGGAAACACCATATATTTT. Translated: CASSRGQGGSGNTIYF.

The chain joins TRBV15 to TRBJ2-7, with TRBD1 identical over 7 bases. Losses at the gene ends were 0 bases for V and 0 bases for J; bases not matched to a gene: 5. This CDR3 contains 16 residues. Germline V gives CDR1 LNHNV, CDR2 YYDKDF (reference sequence). CDR3 DNA: TGTGCCACCAGCAGAGATTTCGGGACAGACTCCTACGAGCAGTACTTC. It codes for CATSRDFGTDSYEQYF.

This clone was observed a single time. V gene TRBV9 combines with J gene TRBJ1-2, with D hard to call. V lost 1 base, J lost 4 bases, and 8 bases lay in between. The CDR3 is 13 residues long. CDR1 SGDLS and CDR2 YYNGEE come from the germline V gene. The CDR3 sequence is CASSVSEFYGYTF. The CDR3 bases are TGTGCCAGCAGCGTATCTGAGTTCTATGGCTACACCTTC.

The chain is built from TRBV5-4 and TRBJ1-1; TRBD1 matches 8 bases. Germline loops: CDR1 SGHNT, CDR2 YYREEE (reference sequence). Trimming cost V 2 bases and J 1 base; bases outside gene matches: 7. The CDR3 consists of 16 residues. CDR3 in DNA: TGTGCCAGCAGCTTAGGCGACAGGGGTTGGAACACTGAAGCTTTCTTT. Its translation is CASSLGDRGWNTEAFF.

This clone was seen a few times. The chain carries TRBV19 and TRBJ2-3; D remains unclear. V lost 3 bases to trimming and J lost 1 base, with 5 bases between them. This CDR3 comprises 13 residues. Germline V gene lookup returns CDR1 LNHDA and CDR2 SQIVND (reference sequence). This CDR3 reads CASSIQGTDTQYF. CDR3 bases: TGTGCCAGTAGTATCCAGGGCACAGATACGCAGTATTTT. Complete variable domain (other parts from reference TRBV19 and TRBJ2-3): DGGITQSPKYLFRKEGQNVTLSCEQNLNHDAMYWYRQDPGQGLRLIYYSQIVNDFQKGDIAEGYSVSREKKESFPLTVTSAQKNPTAFYLCASSIQGTDTQYFGPGTRLTVL.

This chain uses TRBV11-3 with TRBJ2-4, with TRBD1 matching 9 bases. This CDR3 comprises 16 residues. CDR1 is SGHNT and CDR2 is YENEEA in the germline V gene. V shed 7 bases, J shed 0 bases, and the junction held 7 bases outside the gene matches. The CDR3 coding sequence is TGTGCCAGCAAGGGGACAGGGCGGGAAGCCAAAAACATTCAGTACTTC. It is translated as CASKGTGREAKNIQYF.

As concerns this clone: The sample holds other DNA sequences that translate to the same CDR3. This chain joins TRBV12-3 or TRBV12-4 and TRBJ1-3; D remains ambiguous. The CDR3 is 12 residues long. Trimming stripped 3 bases from V and 3 bases from J, with 3 bases between. The CDR3 reads CASSLSGNTIYF. CDR3 sequence (DNA): TGTGCCAGCAGTTTGAGTGGAAACACCATATATTTT.

The J gene is TRBJ2-3, the V gene TRBV3-1 (or the pseudogene TRBV3-2), with TRBD2 matching over 7 bases. The CDR3 contains 18 residues. With V trimmed by 3 bases and J by 0 bases, 12 bases remained unmatched. Germline CDR1 is LGHDT and CDR2 is YNNKEL (reference sequence). The CDR3 loop reads CASSHQGLREVSTDTQYF. The CDR3 DNA reads as TGTGCCAGCAGCCACCAAGGCCTCCGGGAGGTAAGCACAGATACGCAGTATTTT.

The chain carries TRBV5-1 and TRBJ1-6, with D tentatively TRBD1 (6 bases). This CDR3 contains 15 residues. The germline CDR1 and CDR2 sequences are SGHRS and YFSETQ. V was clipped by 4 bases and J by 9 bases, with 17 bases between them. CDR3 coding DNA: TGCGCCAGCAGCATGAAGGGGGTAGAAGGTTCACCCCTCCACTTT. It encodes CASSMKGVEGSPLHF.

V usage is TRBV10-3 and J usage is TRBJ1-1, with TRBD1 as a possible D gene (5 bases). Trimming shortened V by 6 bases and J by 0 bases, and 14 bases separated the two germline ends. This CDR3 is 15 amino acids long. Germline V gene sequence: CDR1 ENHRY, CDR2 SYGVKD. The CDR3 protein is CAIRDDGGVNTEAFF. CDR3 bases: TGTGCCATCAGGGACGATGGAGGGGTGAACACTGAAGCTTTCTTT.

This rearrangement joins TRBV7-9 to TRBJ1-4; tentatively, D is TRBD1 (6 bases). Germline CDR1 is SEHNR and CDR2 is FQNEAQ (reference sequence). V lost 5 bases to trimming and J lost 0 bases, with 16 bases between them. This CDR3 comprises 17 residues. The CDR3 loop reads CASSQATGFTTNEKLFF. The DNA for the CDR3 is TGTGCCAGCAGCCAGGCGACAGGTTTTACAACTAATGAAAAACTGTTTTTT.

The chain joins TRBV6-5 to TRBJ1-5; D is uncertain. The CDR3 contains 14 residues. Deletions cut 9 bases from V and 0 bases from J, with 12 bases between. Germline CDR1 is MNHEY and CDR2 is SVGAGI. CDR3 DNA: TGTGCCAGTCGCCGGGATATTAGCAATCAGCCCCAGCATTTT. This translates into CASRRDISNQPQHF.

V is TRBV6-2 or TRBV6-3 and J is TRBJ1-2, with D unresolved. Germline CDR1 reads MNHEY; CDR2 reads SVGEGT. The length of the CDR3 is 13 residues. With 0 bases removed from V and 2 bases from J, the gap between germline ends came to 4 bases. The CDR3 sequence is CASSYSPNYGYTF. The CDR3 coding sequence is TGTGCCAGCAGTTACTCCCCAAACTATGGCTACACCTTC.

This chain uses TRBV4-1 with TRBJ2-4; 11 bases are shared with TRBD2. Germline V gene sequence: CDR1 MGHRA, CDR2 YSYEKL. Trimming at V came to 0 bases and at J to 1 base, leaving 2 bases not matched to a gene. The CDR3 has 17 residues. CDR3 coding DNA: TGCGCCAGCAGCCAAGATAGCGGGGGGGCCGCCAAAAACATTCAGTACTTC. This sequence encodes CASSQDSGGAAKNIQYF.

The rearrangement uses TRBV27 and TRBJ2-3; possible D gene TRBD1, 6 bases. This CDR3 is 15 amino acids long. The V gene's germline CDR1 is MNHEY and CDR2 SMNVEV (reference sequence). V was clipped by 5 bases and J by 4 bases, with 16 bases between them. The CDR3, as DNA: TGTGCCAGCAGTATAACAGGGAGATCCGCAGATACGCAGTATTTT. Encoded protein: CASSITGRSADTQYF.

This clone was observed a handful of times. The chain combines TRBV7-2 with TRBJ2-7, with D hard to call. The germline V and J ends were trimmed by 8 bases and 0 bases, with 11 bases remaining between them. Looked up from germline, CDR1 is SGHTA and CDR2 is FQGNSA. The CDR3 runs to 13 residues. CDR3 nucleotides: TGTGCCAGCTCTCGAGCTTTCTCCTACGAGCAGTACTTC. Amino acids: CASSRAFSYEQYF.

This chain connects TRBV27 to TRBJ1-3; 7 bases match TRBD1. Germline assignment: CDR1 MNHEY and CDR2 SMNVEV (reference sequence). The CDR3 is made up of 13 amino acids. Unmatched junction bases numbered 5, after V lost 10 bases and J lost 2 bases. The CDR3 loop is CATRGFTGNTIYF. The CDR3 DNA sequence: TGTGCCACCAGGGGGTTCACTGGAAACACCATATATTTT.

The rearrangement links TRBV6-5 to TRBJ2-2; tentatively, D is TRBD1 (6 bases). The V gene lost 0 bases and the J gene lost 6 bases, with 14 bases spanning the gap. Germline V lookup: CDR1 MNHEY, CDR2 SVGAGI. This CDR3 is built from 16 residues. CDR3 coding DNA: TGTGCCAGCAGTTACTCGAGGCCAGGGGAGTCCGGGGAGCTGTTTTTT. Its translation is CASSYSRPGESGELFF.

V is TRBV19 and J is TRBJ2-3; a possible D gene is TRBD1 (6 bases). The CDR3 contains 15 residues. Germline CDR1 is LNHDA and CDR2 is SQIVND (reference sequence). V lost 3 bases and J lost 3, with 13 bases in between. The DNA of the CDR3 is TGTGCCAGTAGTATTCGGCAGGGGAATACAGATACGCAGTATTTT. Translated: CASSIRQGNTDTQYF.

The rearrangement joins TRBV5-4 to TRBJ2-3, with 7 bases identical to TRBD1. Germline V lookup: CDR1 SGHNT, CDR2 YYREEE (reference sequence). After removal of 0 bases from V and 4 bases from J, the junction contained 5 bases not matched to a gene. The length of the CDR3 is 15 residues. The CDR3 nucleotides read TGTGCCAGCAGCTTGGGCTACCAGGGGGCAGATACGCAGTATTTT. Translating it yields CASSLGYQGADTQYF.

The chain couples TRBV23-1 to TRBJ1-1, with 7 bases lining up with TRBD1. TRBV23-1 is placed among ORFs of uncertain function. The CDR3 has 20 residues. V was pared by 0 bases and J by 0 bases, with 16 bases of the junction left unmatched. CDR3 region: CASSQSPPASGGKMNTEAFF. CDR3 nucleotide sequence: TGCGCCAGCAGTCAATCCCCTCCCGCATCAGGGGGGAAAATGAACACTGAAGCTTTCTTT.

V is TRBV30 and J is TRBJ1-1; D is undetermined. The CDR3 is 13 residues long. V lost 1 base to trimming and J lost 1 base, with 7 bases between them. In germline, CDR1 is GTSNPN, CDR2 SVGIG (reference sequence). CDR3 residues: CAWSDVQNTEAFF. CDR3 in DNA: TGTGCCTGGAGTGACGTACAGAACACTGAAGCTTTCTTT. Supplemented by reference TRBV30 and TRBJ1-1, the full variable domain reads SQTIHQWPATLVQPVGSPLSLECTVEGTSNPNLYWYRQAAGRGLQLLFYSVGIGQISSEVPQNLSASRPQDRQFILSSKKLLLSDSGFYLCAWSDVQNTEAFFGQGTRLTVV.